This TCR beta chain was recorded in a study of tumor-infiltrating lymphocytes in primary liver carcinoma. Across the whole study: Through surgical resection, the patients' primary liver carcinoma was treated.

Germline V gene data show CDR1 as MNHNY and CDR2 as SVGAGI (reference sequence). The V end was cut by 6 bases, the J end by 2 bases, with 11 bases between. CDR3 length equals 14 residues. TCR beta cDNA came from about 0.45 ug total RNA, primed with a constant-region primer. Construction of TCR beta libraries relied on three successive nested multiplex PCR rounds employing slightly modified ARM-PCR. Both of the initial two PCR rounds ran for about 9 cycles and employed TRBV1-TRBV30 forward primers alongside a C-beta reverse primer. TCRdb re-derived calls from the multiplex PCR reads in MiXCR, one entry per CDR3 protein. The sample lists fewer than 350,000 distinct CDR3 sequences; roughly two thirds were seen once. Blood RNA came from unsorted whole blood; germline DNA was also extracted. Patients were treatment-naive with chronic HBV infection. Peripheral blood, around 4 milliliters, was collected prior to surgery.

The table lists this clonotype with many counts. The sequencing sample was made of peripheral blood. This TCR was recovered from a man between 40 and 49 years old with primary liver carcinoma and hepatitis B virus infection. The chain carries TRBV6-6 and TRBJ1-5, with D tentatively TRBD1 (5 bases). The CDR3 region is CASRRGFGNQPQHF. CDR3 coding DNA: TGTGCCAGCAGGCGGGGCTTTGGCAATCAGCCCCAGCATTTT.